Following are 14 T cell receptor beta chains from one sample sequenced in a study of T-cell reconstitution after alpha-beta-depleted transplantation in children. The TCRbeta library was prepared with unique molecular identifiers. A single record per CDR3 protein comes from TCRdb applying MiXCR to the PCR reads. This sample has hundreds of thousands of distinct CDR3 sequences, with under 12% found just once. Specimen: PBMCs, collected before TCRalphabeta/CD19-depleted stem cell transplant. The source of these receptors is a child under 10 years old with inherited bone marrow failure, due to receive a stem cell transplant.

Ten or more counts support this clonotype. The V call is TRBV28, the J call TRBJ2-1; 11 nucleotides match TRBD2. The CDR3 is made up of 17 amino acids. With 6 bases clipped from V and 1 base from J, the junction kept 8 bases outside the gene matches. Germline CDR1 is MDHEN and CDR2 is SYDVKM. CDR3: CASSYGTSGPSYNEQFF. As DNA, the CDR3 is TGTGCCAGCAGCTACGGGACTAGCGGTCCTTCCTACAATGAGCAGTTCTTC.

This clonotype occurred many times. CDR3 bases: TGTGCCAGCAGCCCATTCGGGAACTCCTACGAGCAGTACTTC. Protein sequence: CASSPFGNSYEQYF. The genes are TRBV5-6 and TRBJ2-7; D is perhaps TRBD2 (5 bases). The CDR3 is 14 amino acids. CDR1 SGHDT and CDR2 YYEEEE come from the germline V gene. Trimming pared 4 bases from V and 0 bases from J, leaving 11 bases between.

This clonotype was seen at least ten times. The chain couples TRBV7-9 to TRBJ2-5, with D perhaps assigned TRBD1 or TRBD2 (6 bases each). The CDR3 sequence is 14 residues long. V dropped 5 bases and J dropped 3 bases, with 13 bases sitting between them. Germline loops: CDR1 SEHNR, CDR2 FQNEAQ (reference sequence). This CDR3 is CASSPPGGEETQYF. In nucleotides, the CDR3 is TGTGCCAGCAGCCCCCCCGGGGGCGAAGAGACCCAGTACTTC.

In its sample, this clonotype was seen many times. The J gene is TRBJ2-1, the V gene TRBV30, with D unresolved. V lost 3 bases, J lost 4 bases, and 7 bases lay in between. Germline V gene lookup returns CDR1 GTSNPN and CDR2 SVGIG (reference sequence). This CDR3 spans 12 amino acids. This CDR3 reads CAWRPAYNEQFF. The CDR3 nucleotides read TGTGCCTGGAGGCCCGCTTACAATGAGCAGTTCTTC.

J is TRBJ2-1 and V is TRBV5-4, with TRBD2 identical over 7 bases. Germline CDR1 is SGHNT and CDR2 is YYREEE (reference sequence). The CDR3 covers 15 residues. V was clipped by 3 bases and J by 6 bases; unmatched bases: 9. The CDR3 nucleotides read TGTGCCAGCAGCTGGCTGGCGGGAGCGGGCAATGAGCAGTTCTTC. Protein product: CASSWLAGAGNEQFF.

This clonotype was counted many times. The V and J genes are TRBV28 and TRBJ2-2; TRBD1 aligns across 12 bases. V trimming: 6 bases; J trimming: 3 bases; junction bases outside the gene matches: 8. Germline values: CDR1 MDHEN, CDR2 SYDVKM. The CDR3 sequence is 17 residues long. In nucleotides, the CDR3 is TGTGCCAGCAGAGGGTGGGACAGGGGGCCGCACACCGGGGAGCTGTTTTTT. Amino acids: CASRGWDRGPHTGELFF.

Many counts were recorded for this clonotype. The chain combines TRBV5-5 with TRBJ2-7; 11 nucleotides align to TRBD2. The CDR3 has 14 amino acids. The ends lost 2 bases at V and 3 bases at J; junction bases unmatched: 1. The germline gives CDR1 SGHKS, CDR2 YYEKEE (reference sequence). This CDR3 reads CASSFLAGGYEQYF. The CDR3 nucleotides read TGTGCCAGCAGCTTCCTAGCGGGAGGCTACGAGCAGTACTTC.

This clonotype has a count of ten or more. Written as DNA, the CDR3 is TGTGCCAGCTTGACAGGTTTCGGACTAGCTTCCCTTATTGTAGATGAGCAGTTCTTC. Protein product: CASLTGFGLASLIVDEQFF. The genes are TRBV11-1 and TRBJ2-1; 8 nucleotides line up with TRBD2. The CDR3 totals 19 residues. Germline lookup yields CDR1 SGHAT and CDR2 FQDESV (reference sequence). Trimming took 8 bases from V and 8 from J; bases not matched to a gene: 26.

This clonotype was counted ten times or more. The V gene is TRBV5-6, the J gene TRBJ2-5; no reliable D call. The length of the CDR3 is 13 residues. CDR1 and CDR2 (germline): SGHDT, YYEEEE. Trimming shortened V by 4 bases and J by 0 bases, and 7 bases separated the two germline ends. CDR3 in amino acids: CASSAMYQETQYF. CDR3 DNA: TGTGCCAGCAGCGCGATGTACCAAGAGACCCAGTACTTC.

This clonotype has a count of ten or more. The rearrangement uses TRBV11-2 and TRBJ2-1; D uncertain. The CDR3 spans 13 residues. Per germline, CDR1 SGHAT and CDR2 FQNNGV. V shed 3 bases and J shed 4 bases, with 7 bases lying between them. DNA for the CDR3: TGTGCCAGCAGCTTCAGATATTACAATGAGCAGTTCTTC. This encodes CASSFRYYNEQFF.

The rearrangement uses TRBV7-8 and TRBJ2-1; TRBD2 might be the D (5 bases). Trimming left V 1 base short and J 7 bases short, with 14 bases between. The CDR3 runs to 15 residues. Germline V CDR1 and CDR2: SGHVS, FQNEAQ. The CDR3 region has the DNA TGTGCCAGCAGCTTAGTACTGGACTGGCTAAATGAGCAGTTCTTC. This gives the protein CASSLVLDWLNEQFF.

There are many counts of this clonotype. The CDR3, as DNA: TGCAGTGCCCTACTAGCGCCCCAAGAGACCCAGTACTTC. It translates to CSALLAPQETQYF. The V call is TRBV20-1, the J call TRBJ2-5, with 7 positions matching TRBD2. V lost 6 bases and J lost 1; bases outside the gene matches: 5. In germline, CDR1 is DFQATT, CDR2 SNEGSKA (reference sequence). CDR3 length: 13 amino acids.

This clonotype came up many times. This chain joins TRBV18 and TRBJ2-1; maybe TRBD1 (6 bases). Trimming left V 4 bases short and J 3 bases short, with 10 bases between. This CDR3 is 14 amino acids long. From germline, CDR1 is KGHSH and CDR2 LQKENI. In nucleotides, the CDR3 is TGTGCCAGCTCACGGGACACCTTCTACAATGAGCAGTTCTTC. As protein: CASSRDTFYNEQFF.

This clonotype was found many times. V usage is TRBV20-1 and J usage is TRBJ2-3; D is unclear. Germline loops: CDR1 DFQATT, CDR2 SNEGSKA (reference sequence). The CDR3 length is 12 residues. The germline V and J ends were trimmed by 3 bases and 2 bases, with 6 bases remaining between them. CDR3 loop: CSASGLTDTQYF. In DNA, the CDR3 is TGCAGTGCTAGCGGGCTCACAGATACGCAGTATTTT.